These 30 T cell receptor beta chains originate from one sample sequenced in a study of identical twins (dated by TCRdb to 2016 to 2017). Library method: 5' RACE. Sequenced using an Illumina HiSeq 2000. TCRdb's own reprocessing of the public reads used fastp at Q25 and MiXCR and kept productive beta chains. Each entry merges the rows of one CDR3 protein and shows their most common DNA and genes. The sample profile shows more than 250,000 distinct CDR3 sequences; around 8.8% of them were found once. Together, the top ten hold around 2.1% of the sample. The sample was also reused in another study, on yellow fever vaccine responses in identical twins.

Sequences were obtained from memory (CD45RO+) T cells sorted from blood. This sample's cell subset or site label indicates: CD45RO+ enriched T cells. These TCRs come from a woman in her late teens or twenties in good health.

This clonotype has more than one count but fewer than ten. CDR3 residues: CASSQDTDRGAYNEQFF. The CDR3 coding sequence is TGCGCCAGCAGCCAAGATACGGACAGGGGGGCCTACAATGAGCAGTTCTTC. V gene TRBV4-1 combines with J gene TRBJ2-1; 10 bases are a match to TRBD1. The CDR3 extends over 17 amino acids. Trimming took 0 bases from V and 2 from J; bases not matched to a gene: 4. Germline loops: CDR1 MGHRA, CDR2 YSYEKL.

In its sample, this clonotype was seen a few times. The chain couples TRBV15 to TRBJ1-2; 8 bases match TRBD1. Losses at the gene ends were 0 bases for V and 2 bases for J; bases not matched to a gene: 11. This CDR3 is 18 amino acids long. CDR1 LNHNV and CDR2 YYDKDF come from the germline V gene (reference sequence). The CDR3 loop reads CATSRDGQRQGTNYGYTF. CDR3 DNA: TGTGCCACCAGCAGAGATGGCCAAAGACAGGGGACGAACTATGGCTACACCTTC.

This clonotype appeared many times. The chain couples TRBV5-1 to TRBJ2-5; 10 nucleotides match TRBD2. V lost 4 bases and J lost 3; bases outside the gene matches: 3. Germline loops: CDR1 SGHRS, CDR2 YFSETQ. The CDR3 has 14 amino acids. DNA for the CDR3: TGCGCCAGCAGCGGAGGACTAGCGGAAGAGACCCAGTACTTC. Amino acids: CASSGGLAEETQYF.

In DNA form, the CDR3 reads TGTGCCACCAGCAGAGATTATCGGGGGGTAGGAAGTGAGCAGTTCTTC. This sequence encodes CATSRDYRGVGSEQFF. The V call is TRBV15, the J call TRBJ2-1; TRBD2 matches at 7 bases. CDR1 is LNHNV and CDR2 is YYDKDF in the germline V gene (reference sequence). The J segment lost 9 bases and the V segment lost 0 bases, leaving 11 bases of the junction unmatched. The CDR3 loop spans 16 amino acids.

This clonotype was counted many times. The genes are TRBV4-1 and TRBJ1-3; D is perhaps TRBD1 (5 bases). This CDR3 is built from 15 residues. Germline CDR1 and CDR2: MGHRA and YSYEKL. Between the trimmed V and J ends, which lost 1 base and 1 base, there was a span of 8 bases. The CDR3 region is CASSQVEGSGNTIYF. The CDR3 region has the DNA TGCGCCAGCAGCCAAGTGGAGGGGTCTGGAAACACCATATATTTT.

This clonotype was observed many times. The genes are TRBV5-1 and TRBJ1-1; perhaps TRBD1 as D (5 bases). Germline values: CDR1 SGHRS, CDR2 YFSETQ. Trimming left V 0 bases short and J 4 bases short, with 10 bases between. The CDR3 extends over 14 amino acids. CDR3 DNA: TGCGCCAGCAGCTTGGCGCAGGGTTTCACTGAAGCTTTCTTT. It translates to CASSLAQGFTEAFF.

This clonotype was detected many times. This chain links TRBV4-1 with TRBJ1-4; D unresolved. Germline values: CDR1 MGHRA, CDR2 YSYEKL. CDR3 size: 15 residues. The V end lost 4 bases, the J end lost 3 bases, and 12 bases lay between the germline ends. The CDR3 bases are TGCGCCAGCAGCCGACTTAATGCAGCTAATGAAAAACTGTTTTTT. The encoded protein is CASSRLNAANEKLFF.

The rearrangement uses TRBV6-1 and TRBJ2-1, with unresolved D. The CDR3 length is 15 residues. The germline gives CDR1 MNHNS, CDR2 SASEGT. V gave up 6 bases and J gave up 2 bases, with 14 bases separating them. CDR3 sequence reads: CASSRPSSTYNEQFF. The DNA of the CDR3 is TGTGCCAGCAGCCGACCAAGTAGTACCTACAATGAGCAGTTCTTC.

This clonotype has at least ten counts. The chain has TRBV6-1 and TRBJ2-1; 12 nucleotides match TRBD2. Trimming at V came to 7 bases and at J to 3 bases, leaving 7 bases not matched to a gene. The germline CDR1 and CDR2 sequences are MNHNS and SASEGT. This CDR3 has 16 residues. CDR3 region: CASTGLAGTGYNEQFF. The CDR3, as DNA: TGTGCCAGCACCGGACTAGCGGGAACTGGCTACAATGAGCAGTTCTTC.

The chain employs TRBV11-2 and TRBJ2-3, with 9 bases matching TRBD2. There are 19 residues in the CDR3. The germline V gene has CDR1 SGHAT and CDR2 FQNNGV. The V gene end was trimmed by 6 bases and the J gene end by 0 bases; junction bases not matched to a gene: 16. CDR3 coding DNA: TGTGCCAGCAGACCCCGGCGGGGGGGGAAGACTTCTAGCACAGATACGCAGTATTTT. Its protein product is CASRPRRGGKTSSTDTQYF. The variable domain in full, completed from reference TRBV11-2 and TRBJ2-3, reads EAGVAQSPRYKIIEKRQSVAFWCNPISGHATLYWYQQILGQGPKLLIQFQNNGVVDDSQLPKDRFSAERLKGVDSTLKIQPAKLEDSAVYLCASRPRRGGKTSSTDTQYFGPGTRLTVL.

Only a few counts were recorded for this clonotype. V gene TRBV7-8 combines with J gene TRBJ2-3; D is unclear. CDR3 length: 14 amino acids. The V gene lost 5 bases and the J gene lost 5 bases, with 14 bases spanning the gap. The V gene's germline CDR1 is SGHVS and CDR2 FQNEAQ. The CDR3 DNA follows: TGTGCCAGCAGCCGGATAAGGGATAGAGATACGCAGTATTTT. Protein product: CASSRIRDRDTQYF.

This clonotype has ten or more counts. The chain is built from TRBV7-2 and TRBJ1-2; D uncertain. Trimming removed 5 bases from V and 6 bases from J, with 19 bases in between. The CDR3 runs 15 residues. Germline values: CDR1 SGHTA, CDR2 FQGNSA. For the CDR3, the DNA is TGTGCCAGCAGCCGTGGTGGTGGCCGGAGGAATGGCTACACCTTC. Translated: CASSRGGGRRNGYTF.

The table lists this clonotype with many counts. The J gene is TRBJ1-2, the V gene TRBV10-3; 9 bases map to TRBD1. This CDR3 spans 15 amino acids. The germline V gene encodes CDR1 ENHRY and CDR2 SYGVKD. Unmatched junction bases numbered 6, after V lost 5 bases and J lost 2 bases. CDR3 sequence (DNA): TGTGCCATCAGTAACCCGGGACAGGGAAACTATGGCTACACCTTC. Translated: CAISNPGQGNYGYTF.

The sample holds many counts of this clonotype. The genes are TRBV25-1 and TRBJ2-1; 8 bases match TRBD1. The germline gives CDR1 MGHDK, CDR2 SYGVNS. The length of the CDR3 is 14 residues. With V trimmed by 5 bases and J by 4 bases, 4 bases remained unmatched. In nucleotides, the CDR3 is TGTGCCAGCAGTCAACGGGACAGGTACAATGAGCAGTTCTTC. Encoded protein: CASSQRDRYNEQFF. Based on the CDR3 plus reference TRBV25-1 and TRBJ2-1, the full variable domain is EADIYQTPRYLVIGTGKKITLECSQTMGHDKMYWYQQDPGMELHLIHYSYGVNSTEKGDLSSESTVSRIRTEHFPLTLESARPSHTSQYLCASSQRDRYNEQFFGPGTRLTVL.

This clonotype was seen only a few times. This sequence joins TRBV2 and TRBJ2-5, with 7 bases matching TRBD2. J gave up 1 base and V 1 base, and 6 bases lay outside the gene matches. The CDR3 is made up of 16 amino acids. Germline V lookup: CDR1 SNHLY, CDR2 FYNNEI. Here the CDR3 DNA reads TGTGCCAGCAGTGAAGTGGGCGGGAGAGGCCAAGAGACCCAGTACTTC. Protein sequence: CASSEVGGRGQETQYF. Full variable domain (missing parts from reference TRBV2 and TRBJ2-5): EPEVTQTPSHQVTQMGQEVILRCVPISNHLYFYWYRQILGQKVEFLVSFYNNEISEKSEIFDDQFSVERPDGSNFTLKIRSTKLEDSAMYFCASSEVGGRGQETQYFGPGTRLLVL.

This clonotype was seen only a few times. The chain employs TRBV7-4 and TRBJ2-2; no clear D gene. V was pared by 7 bases and J by 3 bases, with 3 bases between. This CDR3 has 11 residues. Germline CDR1 is SGHVT and CDR2 is SQSDAQ. CDR3: CASIDTGELFF. The CDR3 nucleotides read TGTGCCAGCATTGACACCGGGGAGCTGTTTTTT.

Many counts were recorded for this clonotype. The chain joins TRBV4-1 to TRBJ2-5; D gene ambiguous. CDR3 length equals 16 residues. The germline V gene encodes CDR1 MGHRA and CDR2 YSYEKL. The V end was cut by 1 base, the J end by 1 base, with 13 bases between. The CDR3 DNA sequence: TGCGCCAGCAGCCAAGGTAGTCCCTGGGGCCAAGAGACCCAGTACTTC. Its translation: CASSQGSPWGQETQYF.

This clonotype was counted at least ten times. This chain uses TRBV6-5 with TRBJ2-1, with 11 nucleotides matching TRBD2. V lost 4 bases, J lost 3 bases, and 11 bases stayed unmatched. Germline V gene lookup returns CDR1 MNHEY and CDR2 SVGAGI. The CDR3 sequence is 18 residues long. This CDR3 is CASSSDNSGRAVYNEQFF. The CDR3 coding sequence is TGTGCCAGCAGTTCTGACAATAGCGGGAGGGCCGTCTACAATGAGCAGTTCTTC.

This clonotype has a count of ten or more. The chain recombines TRBV24-1 with TRBJ2-3; D is unclear. Germline loops: CDR1 KGHDR, CDR2 SFDVKD. Between the trimmed V and J ends, which lost 10 bases and 0 bases, there was a span of 16 bases. This CDR3 comprises 15 residues. The CDR3 nucleotides read TGTGCCACTCCGATGTGGGCTATCAGCACAGATACGCAGTATTTT. Its translation: CATPMWAISTDTQYF.

This clonotype was seen ten or more times. The chain recombines TRBV10-3 with TRBJ2-3; no reliable D call. The CDR3 loop spans 11 amino acids. Germline loops: CDR1 ENHRY, CDR2 SYGVKD. The V gene lost 11 bases and the J gene lost 1 base, with 7 bases spanning the gap. CDR3 amino acids: CAVRGTDTQYF. In DNA, the CDR3 is TGTGCCGTCCGGGGCACAGATACGCAGTATTTT.

A few counts support this clonotype. The V call is TRBV7-9, the J call TRBJ1-1, with 7 bases fitting TRBD1. The CDR3 extends over 17 amino acids. Trimming cost V 1 base and J 1 base; bases outside gene matches: 9. Germline V gene sequence: CDR1 SEHNR, CDR2 FQNEAQ (reference sequence). Written as DNA, the CDR3 is TGTGCCAGCAGCTTAGGCGTTTCCGGGACAGAGAACACTGAAGCTTTCTTT. The encoded protein is CASSLGVSGTENTEAFF.

The table lists this clonotype with many counts. The genes are TRBV6-2 or TRBV6-3 and TRBJ1-6, with 7 bases that match TRBD1. Germline V gene sequence: CDR1 MNHEY, CDR2 SVGEGT. The CDR3 runs 14 residues. Trimming took 7 bases from V and 10 from J; bases not matched to a gene: 10. The CDR3 region is CASTLQGRGSPLHF. CDR3 DNA: TGTGCCAGCACCTTACAGGGGAGAGGATCACCCCTCCACTTT.

This clonotype came up a few times. The chain uses TRBV29-1 and TRBJ2-7, with 11 bases aligning to TRBD1. The ends lost 7 bases at V and 3 bases at J; junction bases unmatched: 8. The CDR3 spans 14 residues. Germline-derived CDR1 and CDR2 are SQVTM and ANQGSEA. Here the CDR3 DNA reads TGCAGCGCCGGGACAGGGGGGACCCTCTACGAGCAGTACTTC. Residues: CSAGTGGTLYEQYF.

The chain uses TRBV4-2 and TRBJ1-4; 8 nucleotides line up with TRBD1. J lost 3 bases, V lost 4 bases, and 1 base had no gene match. Germline V CDR1 and CDR2: LGHNA, YNFKEQ. The CDR3 has 14 residues. Here the CDR3 reads CASSLRGPNEKLFF. CDR3 nucleotides: TGTGCCAGCAGCCTCAGGGGGCCTAATGAAAAACTGTTTTTT.

This clonotype was found many times. The chain has TRBV5-1 and TRBJ2-7, with D perhaps TRBD2 (6 bases). Germline V gene lookup returns CDR1 SGHRS and CDR2 YFSETQ. The CDR3 is made up of 17 amino acids. V lost 0 bases and J 3 bases, leaving 19 bases between the germline ends. The CDR3 coding sequence is TGCGCCAGCAGCTTGGACGTGCGGCGGGATGTGAACTACGAGCAGTACTTC. Its protein is CASSLDVRRDVNYEQYF.

The V call is TRBV24-1, the J call TRBJ1-6; no clear D. This CDR3 spans 13 amino acids. V was pared by 4 bases and J by 3 bases, with 3 bases between. The germline V gene encodes CDR1 KGHDR and CDR2 SFDVKD. CDR3 in DNA: TGTGCCACCAGTGAAGACTATAATTCACCCCTCCACTTT. Translated, it gives CATSEDYNSPLHF.

This clonotype was counted many times. The CDR3 protein is CASSQDEGVGTGSHEQYF. The CDR3 DNA is TGTGCCAGCAGCCAAGATGAAGGGGTCGGGACAGGGTCCCACGAGCAGTACTTC. The chain combines TRBV4-2 with TRBJ2-7, with 9 bases fitting TRBD1. This CDR3 has 18 residues. V dropped 0 bases and J dropped 5; count of bases not matched to a gene: 14. Germline V gene sequence: CDR1 LGHNA, CDR2 YNFKEQ.

This chain uses TRBV20-1 with TRBJ2-4; D is possibly TRBD1 or TRBD2 (5 bases each). CDR1 and CDR2 from the germline V gene are DFQATT and SNEGSKA (reference sequence). The CDR3 loop spans 13 amino acids. V gave up 3 bases and J gave up 3 bases, with 9 bases separating them. DNA of the CDR3: TGCAGTGCTAGCACGAGGGGCAAAAACATTCAGTACTTC. Encoded protein: CSASTRGKNIQYF.

At least ten counts were recorded for this clonotype. V is TRBV6-1 and J is TRBJ2-3; D is uncertain. This CDR3 comprises 16 residues. CDR1 is MNHNS and CDR2 is SASEGT in the germline V gene. V lost 1 base and J lost 0, with 11 bases in between. The CDR3 DNA reads TGTGCCAGCAGTGAAGAGTTCGTTCCTAGCACAGATACGCAGTATTTT. As protein: CASSEEFVPSTDTQYF.

This clonotype has just a few counts. The rearrangement links TRBV27 to TRBJ2-1, with D unclear. Trimming pared 6 bases from V and 6 bases from J, leaving 27 bases between. This CDR3 spans 18 amino acids. Germline loops: CDR1 MNHEY, CDR2 SMNVEV (reference sequence). CDR3 bases: TGTGCCAGCAGCCGTATATCGGGCGGCACTGACCTAATCAATGAGCAGTTCTTC. Protein sequence: CASSRISGGTDLINEQFF.